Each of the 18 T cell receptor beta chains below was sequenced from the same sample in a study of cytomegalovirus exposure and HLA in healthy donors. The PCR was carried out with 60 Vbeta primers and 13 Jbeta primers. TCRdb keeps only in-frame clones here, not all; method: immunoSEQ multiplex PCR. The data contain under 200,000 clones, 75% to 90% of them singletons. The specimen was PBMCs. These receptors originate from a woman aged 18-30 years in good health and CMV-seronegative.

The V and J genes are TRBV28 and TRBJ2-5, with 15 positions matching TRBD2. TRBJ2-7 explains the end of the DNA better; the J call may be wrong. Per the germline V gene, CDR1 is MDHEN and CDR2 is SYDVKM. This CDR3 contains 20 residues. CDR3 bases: TGTGCCAGCAGTTTGGCGAGGACTAGCGGGGGGGCCAGGTACTCCTACGAGCAGTACTTC. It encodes CASSLARTSGGARYSYEQYF.

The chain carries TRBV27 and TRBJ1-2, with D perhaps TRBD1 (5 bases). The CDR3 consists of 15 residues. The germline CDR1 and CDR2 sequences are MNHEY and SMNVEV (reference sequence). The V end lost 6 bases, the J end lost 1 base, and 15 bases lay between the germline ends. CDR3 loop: CASSLQAAINYGYTF. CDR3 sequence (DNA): TGTGCCAGCAGCCTACAGGCGGCCATTAACTATGGCTACACCTTC.

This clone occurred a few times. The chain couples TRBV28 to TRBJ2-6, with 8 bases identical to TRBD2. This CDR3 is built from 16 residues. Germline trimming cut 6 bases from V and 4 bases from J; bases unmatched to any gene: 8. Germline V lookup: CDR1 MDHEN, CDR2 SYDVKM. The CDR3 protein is CASRNPGGSGANVLTF. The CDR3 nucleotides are TGTGCCAGCAGGAATCCGGGGGGGAGCGGGGCCAACGTCCTGACTTTC.

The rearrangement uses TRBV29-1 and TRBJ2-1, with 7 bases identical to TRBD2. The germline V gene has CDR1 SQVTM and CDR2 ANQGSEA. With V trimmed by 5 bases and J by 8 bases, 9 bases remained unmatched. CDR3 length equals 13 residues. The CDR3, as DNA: TGCAGCGTTTATCGCGGGAGAGGGGATGAGCAGTTCTTC. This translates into CSVYRGRGDEQFF.

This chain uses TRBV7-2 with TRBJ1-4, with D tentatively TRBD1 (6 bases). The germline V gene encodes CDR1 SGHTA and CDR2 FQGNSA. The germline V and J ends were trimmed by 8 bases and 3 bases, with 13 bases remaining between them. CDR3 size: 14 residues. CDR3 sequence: CASGQGWSNEKLFF. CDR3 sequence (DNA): TGTGCCAGCGGGCAGGGGTGGTCTAATGAAAAACTGTTTTTT.

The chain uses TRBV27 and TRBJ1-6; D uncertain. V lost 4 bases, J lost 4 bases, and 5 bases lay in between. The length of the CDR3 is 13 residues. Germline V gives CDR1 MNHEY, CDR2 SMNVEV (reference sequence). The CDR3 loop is CASSWQYNSPLHF. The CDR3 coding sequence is TGTGCCAGCAGTTGGCAGTATAATTCACCCCTCCACTTT.

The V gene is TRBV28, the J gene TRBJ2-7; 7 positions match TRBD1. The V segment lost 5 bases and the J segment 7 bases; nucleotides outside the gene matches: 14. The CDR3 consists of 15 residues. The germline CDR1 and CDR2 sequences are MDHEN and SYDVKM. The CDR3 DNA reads TGTGCCAGCAGTACCCCACCGGGACAGCGTCAGGAGCAGTACTTC. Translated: CASSTPPGQRQEQYF.

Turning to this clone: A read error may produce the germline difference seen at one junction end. CDR3 DNA: TGTGCCACTCCATCGAACCAAGAGATCCAGTACTTC. It yields the protein CATPSNQEIQYF. The rearrangement links TRBV6-1 to TRBJ2-5; D unclear. CDR1 and CDR2 from the germline V gene are MNHNS and SASEGT. This CDR3 has 12 residues.

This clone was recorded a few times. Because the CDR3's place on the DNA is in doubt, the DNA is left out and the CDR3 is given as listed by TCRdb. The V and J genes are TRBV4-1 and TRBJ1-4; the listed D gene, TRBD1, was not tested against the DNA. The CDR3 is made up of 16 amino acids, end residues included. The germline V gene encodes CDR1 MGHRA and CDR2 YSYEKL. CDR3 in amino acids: CASSLWRGTGGEKLFF.

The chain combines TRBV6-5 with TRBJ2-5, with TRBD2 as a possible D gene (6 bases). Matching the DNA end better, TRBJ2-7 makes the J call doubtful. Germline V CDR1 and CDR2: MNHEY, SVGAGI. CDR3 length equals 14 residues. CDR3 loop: CASSWGVAHYEQYF. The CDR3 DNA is TGTGCCAGCAGTTGGGGGGTAGCACATTACGAGCAGTACTTC.

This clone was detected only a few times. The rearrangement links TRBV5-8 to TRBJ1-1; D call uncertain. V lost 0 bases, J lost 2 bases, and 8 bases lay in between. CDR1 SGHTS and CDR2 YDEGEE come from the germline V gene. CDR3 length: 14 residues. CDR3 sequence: CASSLAAANTEAFF. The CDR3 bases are TGTGCCAGCAGCTTGGCGGCGGCTAACACTGAAGCTTTCTTT. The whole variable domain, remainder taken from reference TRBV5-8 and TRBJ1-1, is EAGVTQSPTHLIKTRGQQATLRCSPISGHTSVYWYQQALGLGLQFLLWYDEGEERNRGNFPPRFSGRQFPNYSSELNVNALELEDSALYLCASSLAAANTEAFFGQGTRLTVV.

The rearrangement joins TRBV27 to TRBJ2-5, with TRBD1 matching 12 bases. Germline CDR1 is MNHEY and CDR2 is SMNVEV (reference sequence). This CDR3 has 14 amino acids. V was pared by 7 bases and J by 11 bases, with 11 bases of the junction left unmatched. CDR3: CASKGGQGAREQYF. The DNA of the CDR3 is TGTGCCAGCAAGGGGGGACAGGGGGCGCGAGAGCAGTACTTC.

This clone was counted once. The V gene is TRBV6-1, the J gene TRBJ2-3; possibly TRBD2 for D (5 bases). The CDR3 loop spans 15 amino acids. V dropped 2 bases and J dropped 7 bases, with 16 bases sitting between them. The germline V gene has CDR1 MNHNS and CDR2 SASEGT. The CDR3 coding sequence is TGTGCCAGCAGTGAAAGAAACCTAGCCATTTATACGCAGTATTTT. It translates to CASSERNLAIYTQYF.

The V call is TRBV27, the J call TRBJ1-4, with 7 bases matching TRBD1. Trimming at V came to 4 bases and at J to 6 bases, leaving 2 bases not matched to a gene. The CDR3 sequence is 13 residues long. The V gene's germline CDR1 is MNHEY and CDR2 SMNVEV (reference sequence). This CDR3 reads CASSSTGDEKLFF. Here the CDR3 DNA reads TGTGCCAGCAGTTCCACAGGGGATGAAAAACTGTTTTTT.

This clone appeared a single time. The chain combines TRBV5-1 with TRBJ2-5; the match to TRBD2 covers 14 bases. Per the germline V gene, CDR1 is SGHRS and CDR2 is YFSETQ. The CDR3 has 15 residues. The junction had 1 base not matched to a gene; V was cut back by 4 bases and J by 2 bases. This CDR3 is CASSRTSGRQETQYF. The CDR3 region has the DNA TGCGCCAGCAGCAGGACTAGCGGGAGGCAAGAGACCCAGTACTTC.

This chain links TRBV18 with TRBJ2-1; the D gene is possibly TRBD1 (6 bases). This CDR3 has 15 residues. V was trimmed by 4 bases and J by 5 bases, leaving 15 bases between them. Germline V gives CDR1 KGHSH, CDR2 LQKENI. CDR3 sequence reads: CASSHLDSLNNEQFF. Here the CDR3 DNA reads TGTGCCAGCTCACACCTGGACAGTTTGAACAATGAGCAGTTCTTC.

This chain's CDR3 is CASSLAPGYEQYF. The CDR3 DNA is TGTGCCAGCAGTTTGGCCCCTGGCTACGAGCAGTACTTC. The genes are TRBV6-1 and TRBJ2-7; D unclear. Germline V gene lookup returns CDR1 MNHNS and CDR2 SASEGT. V was clipped by 5 bases and J by 3 bases, with 11 bases between them. CDR3 size: 13 residues.

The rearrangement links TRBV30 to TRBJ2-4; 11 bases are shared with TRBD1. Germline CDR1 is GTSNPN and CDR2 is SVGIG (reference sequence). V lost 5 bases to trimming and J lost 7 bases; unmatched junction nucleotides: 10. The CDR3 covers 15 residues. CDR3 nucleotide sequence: TGTGCCTGGGCCTGGACAGGGGGCGCGGGGAACATTCAGTACTTC. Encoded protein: CAWAWTGGAGNIQYF.